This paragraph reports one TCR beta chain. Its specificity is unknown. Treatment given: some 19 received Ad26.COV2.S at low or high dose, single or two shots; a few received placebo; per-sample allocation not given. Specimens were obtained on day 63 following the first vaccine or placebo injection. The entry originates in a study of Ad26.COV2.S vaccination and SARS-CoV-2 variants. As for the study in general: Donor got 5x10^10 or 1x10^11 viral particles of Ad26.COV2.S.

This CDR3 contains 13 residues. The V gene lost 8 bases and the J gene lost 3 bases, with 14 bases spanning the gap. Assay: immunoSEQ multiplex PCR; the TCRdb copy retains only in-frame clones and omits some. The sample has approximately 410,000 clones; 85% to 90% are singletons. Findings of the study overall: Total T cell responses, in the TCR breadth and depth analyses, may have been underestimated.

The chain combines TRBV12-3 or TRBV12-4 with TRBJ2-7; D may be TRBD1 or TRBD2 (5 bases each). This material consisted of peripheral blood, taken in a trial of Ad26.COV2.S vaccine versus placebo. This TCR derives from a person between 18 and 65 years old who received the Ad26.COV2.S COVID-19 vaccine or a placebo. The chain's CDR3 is CASEGTDGYEQYF. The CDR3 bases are TGTGCCAGCGAAGGGACGGATGGCTACGAGCAGTACTTC.